Shown below are 28 T cell receptor beta chains from a single sample sequenced in a study of cytomegalovirus exposure and HLA in healthy donors. Use of 60 Vbeta and 13 Jbeta primers characterized the PCR. The method was immunoSEQ multiplex PCR; TCRdb's version includes in-frame clones alone and lacks a portion of them. The profile shows under 200,000 clones, roughly 80% of them singletons. The sequenced sample was PBMCs. These TCRs come from a female donor in good health and CMV-seronegative.

This chain uses TRBV18 with TRBJ2-1, with 10 bases lining up with TRBD2. V shed 6 bases, J shed 2 bases, and the junction held 4 bases outside the gene matches. Per germline, CDR1 KGHSH and CDR2 LQKENI. This CDR3 contains 15 residues. CDR3 coding DNA: TGTGCCAGCTCTTGGAGCGGGGGGGCCTACAATGAGCAGTTCTTC. Translated, it gives CASSWSGGAYNEQFF.

This clone has a single count. The CDR3 DNA reads as TGTGCCAGTAGTACACCCGGGACAGATGATGCGCCCCAGCATTTT. It translates to CASSTPGTDDAPQHF. The rearrangement uses TRBV19 and TRBJ1-5; 7 nucleotides agree with TRBD1. In germline, CDR1 is LNHDA, CDR2 SQIVND (reference sequence). Trimming took 4 bases from V and 9 from J; bases not matched to a gene: 12. This CDR3 has 15 amino acids.

This sequence joins TRBV28 and TRBJ1-1; 11 positions agree with TRBD1. The trim removed 3 bases at V and 7 bases at J, leaving 7 bases unmatched. CDR3 size: 15 residues. In germline, CDR1 is MDHEN, CDR2 SYDVKM. The CDR3, as DNA: TGTGCCAGCAGTTTGGGGACAGGGGGTAAGGGTGAAGCTTTCTTT. It yields the protein CASSLGTGGKGEAFF.

The V gene is TRBV4-3, the J gene TRBJ1-2, with D tentatively TRBD1 (6 bases). Looked up from germline, CDR1 is LGHNA and CDR2 is YSLEER. V lost 4 bases to trimming and J lost 0 bases, with 12 bases between them. CDR3 length: 15 residues. The CDR3 nucleotides are TGCGCCAGCAGCCGAGGGGGGGCAACTAACTATGGCTACACCTTC. This sequence encodes CASSRGGATNYGYTF.

The chain couples TRBV5-1 to TRBJ1-1; 9 bases agree with TRBD1. V was pared by 1 base and J by 0 bases, with 4 bases of the junction left unmatched. Germline V gene lookup returns CDR1 SGHRS and CDR2 YFSETQ. The CDR3 extends over 16 amino acids. Written as DNA, the CDR3 is TGCGCCAGCAGCTTGATGGGGACAGGGATGAACACTGAAGCTTTCTTT. Protein: CASSLMGTGMNTEAFF.

V is TRBV19 and J is TRBJ1-2; D perhaps matches TRBD1 (6 bases). Deletions cut 3 bases from V and 5 bases from J, with 7 bases between. Per germline, CDR1 LNHDA and CDR2 SQIVND (reference sequence). This CDR3 contains 12 residues. The CDR3, as DNA: TGTGCCAGTAGTATCGACAGGTATGGCTACACCTTC. This gives the protein CASSIDRYGYTF. The variable domain in full, completed from reference TRBV19 and TRBJ1-2, reads DGGITQSPKYLFRKEGQNVTLSCEQNLNHDAMYWYRQDPGQGLRLIYYSQIVNDFQKGDIAEGYSVSREKKESFPLTVTSAQKNPTAFYLCASSIDRYGYTFGSGTRLTVV.

The chain links TRBV6-5 to TRBJ1-1; D is undetermined. The germline V gene encodes CDR1 MNHEY and CDR2 SVGAGI. The V and J ends lost 6 bases and 1 base respectively, with 9 bases between them. This CDR3 region has 13 residues. Here the CDR3 reads CASSRSSNTEAFF. CDR3 nucleotides: TGTGCCAGCAGCAGGTCATCGAACACTGAAGCTTTCTTT.

The gene calls are TRBV19 and TRBJ1-4; 9 positions agree with TRBD1. V gave up 6 bases and J gave up 0 bases; unmatched junction bases: 5. This CDR3 spans 16 amino acids. Germline lookup yields CDR1 LNHDA and CDR2 SQIVND (reference sequence). The chain's CDR3 is CASRDRGLTTNEKLFF. The CDR3 DNA is TGTGCCAGTAGGGACAGGGGCCTCACAACTAATGAAAAACTGTTTTTT. Full variable domain (outside the CDR3, taken from reference TRBV19 and TRBJ1-4): DGGITQSPKYLFRKEGQNVTLSCEQNLNHDAMYWYRQDPGQGLRLIYYSQIVNDFQKGDIAEGYSVSREKKESFPLTVTSAQKNPTAFYLCASRDRGLTTNEKLFFGSGTQLSVL.

The CDR3 region has the DNA TGTGCCAGTAGTCAAAGGGACAGCTCCTACGAGCAGTACTTC. Its protein product is CASSQRDSSYEQYF. This chain joins TRBV19 and TRBJ2-7; TRBD1 matches at 7 bases. Germline V gene sequence: CDR1 LNHDA, CDR2 SQIVND (reference sequence). V was clipped by 5 bases and J by 0 bases; unmatched bases: 4. The CDR3 contains 14 residues. Supplemented by reference TRBV19 and TRBJ2-7, the full variable domain reads DGGITQSPKYLFRKEGQNVTLSCEQNLNHDAMYWYRQDPGQGLRLIYYSQIVNDFQKGDIAEGYSVSREKKESFPLTVTSAQKNPTAFYLCASSQRDSSYEQYFGPGTRLTVT.

The chain is built from TRBV6-6 and TRBJ2-7, with TRBD2 as a possible D gene (6 bases). The CDR3 sequence is 15 residues long. The ends were cut back, 5 bases at V and 2 bases at J, with 16 bases in the middle. CDR1 is MNHNY and CDR2 is SVGAGI in the germline V gene (reference sequence). The CDR3 region has the DNA TGTGCCAGCAGTCACCCCGGGACTCGCCCCTACGAGCAGTACTTC. Its protein product is CASSHPGTRPYEQYF.

V is TRBV5-4 and J is TRBJ1-1, with D unresolved. The CDR3 runs 11 residues. The V end lost 0 bases, the J end lost 11 bases, and 8 bases lay between the germline ends. Germline V gene sequence: CDR1 SGHNT, CDR2 YYREEE (reference sequence). CDR3 region: CASSLDSRAFF. CDR3 DNA: TGTGCCAGCAGCTTGGACTCTAGGGCTTTCTTT.

This chain links TRBV11-2 with TRBJ2-7; 8 positions agree with TRBD2. The CDR3 contains 15 residues. The trim removed 1 base at V and 3 bases at J, leaving 5 bases unmatched. Germline-derived CDR1 and CDR2 are SGHAT and FQNNGV. CDR3 in amino acids: CASSLAGTRNYEQYF. The CDR3 nucleotides are TGTGCCAGCAGCTTAGCCGGGACTAGAAACTACGAGCAGTACTTC. Together with reference TRBV11-2 and TRBJ2-7, the CDR3 gives the full variable domain: EAGVAQSPRYKIIEKRQSVAFWCNPISGHATLYWYQQILGQGPKLLIQFQNNGVVDDSQLPKDRFSAERLKGVDSTLKIQPAKLEDSAVYLCASSLAGTRNYEQYFGPGTRLTVT.

The chain has TRBV6-5 and TRBJ2-5; no reliable D call. Germline assignment: CDR1 MNHEY and CDR2 SVGAGI. The CDR3 totals 14 residues. Deletions cut 6 bases from V and 1 base from J, with 12 bases between. The CDR3 spells CASRTLSFQETQYF. The CDR3 DNA is TGTGCCAGCAGGACCCTTAGCTTCCAAGAGACCCAGTACTTC.

The V and J genes are TRBV21-1 and TRBJ2-1; the table's TRBD2 call for D was not verified on the DNA. TRBV21-1 is designated a pseudogene. The CDR3 has 18 amino acids. The CDR3 loop is CASSKVPSGSGTYNEQLF. The CDR3 DNA reads TGTGCCAGCAGCAAAGTTCCTTCGGGGAGCGGGACCTACAATGAGCAGCTCTTC.

The V gene is TRBV29-1, the J gene TRBJ1-2; TRBD1 matches at 10 bases. Trimming at V came to 6 bases and at J to 6 bases, leaving 1 base not matched to a gene. CDR3 length: 11 amino acids. Germline CDR1 and CDR2: SQVTM and ANQGSEA. CDR3 nucleotide sequence: TGCAGCGTGGACAGGGGGAATGGCTACACCTTC. Translated: CSVDRGNGYTF.

The chain joins TRBV9 to TRBJ1-3, with D possibly TRBD1 on 5 matching bases. The length of the CDR3 is 17 residues. The V end lost 0 bases, the J end lost 0 bases, and 13 bases lay between the germline ends. The germline gives CDR1 SGDLS, CDR2 YYNGEE. CDR3 sequence: CASSVGSGGSSGNTIYF. DNA for the CDR3: TGTGCCAGCAGCGTAGGGTCGGGGGGGAGCTCTGGAAACACCATATATTTT.

This rearrangement joins TRBV4-1 to TRBJ2-7; D gene uncertain. Trimming cost V 1 base and J 2 bases, with 9 bases left between them. Germline-derived CDR1 and CDR2 are MGHRA and YSYEKL. This CDR3 contains 14 residues. CDR3 coding DNA: TGCGCCAGCAGCCAAGGGTCGGGTGCCTACGAGCAGTACTTC. It specifies CASSQGSGAYEQYF.

This clone has more than one count but fewer than ten. The chain combines TRBV10-2 with TRBJ2-3, with 8 positions matching TRBD2. Trimming took 3 bases from V and 2 from J; bases not matched to a gene: 7. From germline, CDR1 is WSHSY and CDR2 SAAADI. The CDR3 has 16 residues. CDR3 sequence reads: CASSDRAGGSTDTQYF. DNA of the CDR3: TGCGCCAGCAGTGATCGTGCGGGGGGATCCACAGATACGCAGTATTTT.

In its sample, this clone was seen a few times. The rearrangement links TRBV19 to TRBJ2-7, with 12 bases lining up with TRBD2. The CDR3 spans 16 residues. CDR1 and CDR2 from the germline V gene are LNHDA and SQIVND (reference sequence). The J segment lost 5 bases and the V segment lost 4 bases, leaving 9 bases of the junction unmatched. The CDR3 region is CASSRKTSGSPHEQYF. The CDR3 nucleotides are TGTGCCAGTAGTAGGAAGACTAGCGGGAGTCCCCACGAGCAGTACTTC.

This clone was recorded only once. V and J are TRBV30 and TRBJ2-7, with TRBD2 as a possible D gene (7 bases). Per the germline V gene, CDR1 is GTSNPN and CDR2 is SVGIG (reference sequence). V gave up 2 bases and J gave up 5 bases, with 16 bases separating them. This CDR3 is built from 14 residues. As DNA, the CDR3 is TGTGCCTGGAGTAAGGGGGGGGCCCTCCACGAGCAGTACTTC. Protein product: CAWSKGGALHEQYF.

This chain joins TRBV13 and TRBJ2-7; TRBD1 matches 11 bases. After removal of 1 base from V and 3 bases from J, the junction contained 5 bases not matched to a gene. This CDR3 spans 16 amino acids. Germline V lookup: CDR1 PRHDT, CDR2 FYEKMQ (reference sequence). The CDR3 DNA reads as TGTGCCAGCAGCTTAGAAGGGACAGGGGGATACTACGAGCAGTACTTC. Translated, it gives CASSLEGTGGYYEQYF.

This rearrangement joins TRBV28 to TRBJ2-7; 8 bases line up with TRBD2. Trimming cost V 3 bases and J 3 bases; bases outside gene matches: 19. Germline values: CDR1 MDHEN, CDR2 SYDVKM. The CDR3 runs to 19 residues. This CDR3 is CASSFSPSAGAGDLYEQYF. In nucleotides, the CDR3 is TGTGCCAGCAGTTTTTCCCCCTCTGCGGGAGCGGGAGATCTCTACGAGCAGTACTTC.

The J gene is TRBJ1-2, the V gene TRBV4-2, with D perhaps matching TRBD1 (5 bases). Germline CDR1 and CDR2: LGHNA and YNFKEQ. V was clipped by 0 bases and J by 5 bases, with 13 bases between them. This CDR3 is built from 15 residues. The CDR3: CASSQDFREEYGYTF. CDR3 DNA: TGTGCCAGCAGCCAAGATTTCAGGGAGGAATATGGCTACACCTTC.

V usage is TRBV5-1 and J usage is TRBJ1-1, with 7 bases that match TRBD1. This CDR3 comprises 14 residues. Trimming at V came to 4 bases and at J to 3 bases, leaving 6 bases not matched to a gene. Per the germline V gene, CDR1 is SGHRS and CDR2 is YFSETQ. The CDR3 sequence: CASSRTGGDTEAFF. CDR3 DNA sequence: TGCGCCAGCAGCCGGACAGGAGGGGACACTGAAGCTTTCTTT. Together with reference TRBV5-1 and TRBJ1-1, the CDR3 gives the full variable domain: KAGVTQTPRYLIKTRGQQVTLSCSPISGHRSVSWYQQTPGQGLQFLFEYFSETQRNKGNFPGRFSGRQFSNSRSEMNVSTLELGDSALYLCASSRTGGDTEAFFGQGTRLTVV.

This chain uses TRBV9 with TRBJ1-2; 7 bases agree with TRBD1. CDR1 SGDLS and CDR2 YYNGEE come from the germline V gene. With 0 bases clipped from V and 4 bases from J, the junction kept 9 bases outside the gene matches. The CDR3 length is 16 residues. The CDR3 nucleotides read TGTGCCAGCAGCGTAGGCCCGGGACAGCCTCTCTATGGCTACACCTTC. Translating gives CASSVGPGQPLYGYTF. The variable domain in full, with the rest retrieved from reference TRBV9 and TRBJ1-2, is DSGVTQTPKHLITATGQRVTLRCSPRSGDLSVYWYQQSLDQGLQFLIQYYNGEERAKGNILERFSAQQFPDLHSELNLSSLELGDSALYFCASSVGPGQPLYGYTFGSGTRLTVV.

The chain is built from TRBV14 and TRBJ2-7; D perhaps matches TRBD1 (6 bases). The CDR3 contains 14 residues. Trimming removed 5 bases at V and 2 bases at J, with 13 bases between. The germline V gene has CDR1 SGHDN and CDR2 FVKESK. CDR3 region: CASSKKQGAYEQYF. In nucleotides, the CDR3 is TGTGCCAGCAGCAAAAAACAGGGAGCCTACGAGCAGTACTTC.

The CDR3 bases are TGTGCCAGCAGTGGGACAGGGGGGAGGGCTGAAGCTTTCTTT. Encoded protein: CASSGTGGRAEAFF. V is TRBV2 and J is TRBJ1-1; 10 bases line up with TRBD1. CDR3 length: 14 residues. The J segment lost 6 bases and the V segment lost 4 bases, leaving 5 bases of the junction unmatched. CDR1 is SNHLY and CDR2 is FYNNEI in the germline V gene.

The V gene is TRBV5-6, the J gene TRBJ2-3, with 11 bases lining up with TRBD2. After removal of 4 bases from V and 6 bases from J, the junction contained 7 bases not matched to a gene. The germline V gene has CDR1 SGHDT and CDR2 YYEEEE. This CDR3 is 15 amino acids long. The CDR3 protein is CASSMLAGGRDTQYF. DNA for the CDR3: TGTGCCAGCAGCATGTTAGCGGGGGGGCGCGATACGCAGTATTTT.